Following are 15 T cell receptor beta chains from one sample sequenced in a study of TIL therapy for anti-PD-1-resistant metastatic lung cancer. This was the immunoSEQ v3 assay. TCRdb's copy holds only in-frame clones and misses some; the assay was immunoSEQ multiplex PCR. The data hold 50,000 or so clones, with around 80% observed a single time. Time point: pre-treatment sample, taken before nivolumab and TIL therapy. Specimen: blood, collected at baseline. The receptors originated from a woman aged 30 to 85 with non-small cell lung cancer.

The CDR3 protein is CASSVARQSTDTQYF. In DNA form, the CDR3 reads TGTGCCAGCAGCGTAGCTAGGCAAAGCACAGATACGCAGTATTTT. V is TRBV9 and J is TRBJ2-3; D ambiguous. Germline assignment: CDR1 SGDLS and CDR2 YYNGEE. CDR3 length: 15 amino acids. With 0 bases removed from V and 0 bases from J, the gap between germline ends came to 8 bases.

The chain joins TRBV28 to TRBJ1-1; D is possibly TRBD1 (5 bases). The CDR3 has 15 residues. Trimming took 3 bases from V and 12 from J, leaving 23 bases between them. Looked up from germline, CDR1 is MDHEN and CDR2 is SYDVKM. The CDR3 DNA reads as TGTGCCAGCAGTTTCGTGAGAGGGGATGTGCCGGTAACTTTCTTT. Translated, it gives CASSFVRGDVPVTFF.

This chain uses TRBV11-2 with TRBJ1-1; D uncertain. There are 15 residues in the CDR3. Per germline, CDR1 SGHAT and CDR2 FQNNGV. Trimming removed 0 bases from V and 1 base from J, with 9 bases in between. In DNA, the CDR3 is TGTGCCAGCAGCTTAGATCTCGCACAGAACACTGAAGCTTTCTTT. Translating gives CASSLDLAQNTEAFF.

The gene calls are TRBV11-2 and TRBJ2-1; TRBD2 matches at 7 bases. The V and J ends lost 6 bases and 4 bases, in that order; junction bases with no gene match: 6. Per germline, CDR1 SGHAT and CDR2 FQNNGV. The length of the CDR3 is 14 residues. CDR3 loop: CASRVTSAYNEQFF. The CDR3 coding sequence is TGTGCCAGCAGGGTCACTAGCGCGTACAATGAGCAGTTCTTC.

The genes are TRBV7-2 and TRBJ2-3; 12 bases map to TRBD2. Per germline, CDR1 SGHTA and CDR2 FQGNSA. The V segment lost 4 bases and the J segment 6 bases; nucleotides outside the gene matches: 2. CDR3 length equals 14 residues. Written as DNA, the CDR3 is TGTGCCAGCAGCTACGGACTAGCGGGGGATACGCAGTATTTT. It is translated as CASSYGLAGDTQYF.

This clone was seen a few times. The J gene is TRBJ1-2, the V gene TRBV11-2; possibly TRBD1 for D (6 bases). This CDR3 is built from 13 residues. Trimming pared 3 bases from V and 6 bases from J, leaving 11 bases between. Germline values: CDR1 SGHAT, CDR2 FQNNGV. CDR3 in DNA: TGTGCCAGCAGCTTGATCAGGGGACATGGCTACACCTTC. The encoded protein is CASSLIRGHGYTF.

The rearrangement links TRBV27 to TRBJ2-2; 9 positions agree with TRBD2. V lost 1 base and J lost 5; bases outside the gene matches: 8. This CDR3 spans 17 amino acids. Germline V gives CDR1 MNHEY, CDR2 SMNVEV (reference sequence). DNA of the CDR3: TGTGCCAGCAGTTTATACGGCGGGGGGGCGGGTACCGGGGAGCTGTTTTTT. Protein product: CASSLYGGGAGTGELFF.

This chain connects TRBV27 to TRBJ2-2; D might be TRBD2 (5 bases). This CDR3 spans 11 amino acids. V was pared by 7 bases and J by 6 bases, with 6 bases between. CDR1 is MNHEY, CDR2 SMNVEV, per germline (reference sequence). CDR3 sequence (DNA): TGTGCCAGCAAGGAGGCCGGGGAGCTGTTTTTT. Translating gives CASKEAGELFF.

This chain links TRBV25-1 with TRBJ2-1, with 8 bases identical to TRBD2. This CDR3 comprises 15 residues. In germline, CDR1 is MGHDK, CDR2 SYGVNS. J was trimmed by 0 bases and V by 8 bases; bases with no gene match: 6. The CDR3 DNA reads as TGTGCCAGCGTGGGAAGCGGGAGCTCCTACAATGAGCAGTTCTTC. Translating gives CASVGSGSSYNEQFF.

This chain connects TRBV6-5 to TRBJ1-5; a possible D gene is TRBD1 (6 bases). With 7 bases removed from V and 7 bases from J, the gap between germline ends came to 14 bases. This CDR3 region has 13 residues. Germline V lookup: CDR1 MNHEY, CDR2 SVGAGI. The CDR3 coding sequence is TGTGCCAGCACCGTCCTGGGGGGCCAGCCCCAGCATTTT. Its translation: CASTVLGGQPQHF.

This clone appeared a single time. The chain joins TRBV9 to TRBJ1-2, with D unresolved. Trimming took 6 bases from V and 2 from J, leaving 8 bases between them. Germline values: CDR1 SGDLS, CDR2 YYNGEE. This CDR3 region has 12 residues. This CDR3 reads CASNGQNYGYTF. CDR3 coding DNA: TGTGCCAGCAACGGGCAGAACTATGGCTACACCTTC.

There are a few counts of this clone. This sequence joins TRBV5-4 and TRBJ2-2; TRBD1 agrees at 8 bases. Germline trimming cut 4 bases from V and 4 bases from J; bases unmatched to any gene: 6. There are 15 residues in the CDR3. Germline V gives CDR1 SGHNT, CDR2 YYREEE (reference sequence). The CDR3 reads CASSKTGASTGELFF. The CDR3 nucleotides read TGTGCCAGCAGCAAGACAGGGGCGAGCACCGGGGAGCTGTTTTTT.

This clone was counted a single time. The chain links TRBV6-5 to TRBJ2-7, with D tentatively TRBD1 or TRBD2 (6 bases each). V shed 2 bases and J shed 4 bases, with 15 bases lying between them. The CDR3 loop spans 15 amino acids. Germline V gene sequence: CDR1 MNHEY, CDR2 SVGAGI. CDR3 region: CASSYARRGRYEQYF. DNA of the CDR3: TGTGCCAGCAGTTACGCCAGGAGGGGGAGATACGAGCAGTACTTC.

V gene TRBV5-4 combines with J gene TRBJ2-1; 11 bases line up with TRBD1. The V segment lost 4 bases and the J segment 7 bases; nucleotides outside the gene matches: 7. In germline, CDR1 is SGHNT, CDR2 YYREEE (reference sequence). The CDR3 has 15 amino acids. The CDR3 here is CASSPGQGAQNEQFF. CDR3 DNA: TGTGCCAGCAGCCCCGGACAGGGGGCACAAAATGAGCAGTTCTTC.

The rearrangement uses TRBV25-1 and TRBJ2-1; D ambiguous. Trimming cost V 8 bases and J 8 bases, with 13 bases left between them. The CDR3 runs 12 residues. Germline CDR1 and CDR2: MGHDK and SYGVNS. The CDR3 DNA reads TGTGCCAGCTCCTGGGGTGACGATGAGCAGTTCTTC. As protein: CASSWGDDEQFF. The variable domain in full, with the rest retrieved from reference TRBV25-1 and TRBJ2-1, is EADIYQTPRYLVIGTGKKITLECSQTMGHDKMYWYQQDPGMELHLIHYSYGVNSTEKGDLSSESTVSRIRTEHFPLTLESARPSHTSQYLCASSWGDDEQFFGPGTRLTVL.